This TCR beta chain stems from a study of blood T cells in healthy people across ages. Regarding the study as a whole: Roughly linear age-related decline in beta diversity appeared, significant by age around 40.

A J-beta primer mix and a sample-barcoded 5' primer were used in a second PCR of about 7 to 12 cycles. Every cDNA molecule carried a tag from a template-switch adaptor bearing 12 random nucleotides. One entry per CDR3 protein results from TCRdb running MiXCR on the 5' RACE reads. The sample shows around 1,000,000 distinct CDR3 sequences, about 25% of them seen only once. With regard to this clonotype: Its target is unknown.

This sample also belongs to another study, concerning T cells of mothers and their children. That publication notes: Each mother yielded more than 9 million TCR beta CDR3 reads. Each child yielded a few million reads. Evidence of persistent microchimeric T cell clones was absent.

What was sequenced was blood. This TCR was sampled from a girl aged 2-10 years in good health.

For the CDR3, the DNA is TGTGCCAGCAGCTTTTACTCTAGCGGGAGAAGTGAGCAGTACTTC. Protein: CASSFYSSGRSEQYF. The V gene is TRBV7-9, the J gene TRBJ2-7, with 10 nucleotides matching TRBD2. CDR1 and CDR2 from the germline V gene are SEHNR and FQNEAQ (reference sequence). Losses at the gene ends were 3 bases for V and 7 bases for J; bases not matched to a gene: 9. CDR3 length: 15 residues.